These T cell receptor beta chains were read from a single sample in a study of cytotoxic CD8 clonotypes in ibrutinib-treated CLL. Generated by immunoSEQ multiplex PCR, the TCRdb table keeps only in-frame clones and is missing some. In the table there are about 300,000 clones, 67% of which are singletons. Sequencing was performed on PBMCs, taken after 36 months of ibrutinib treatment. The receptors stem from a human donor with chronic lymphocytic leukemia. The CDR3 runs from the conserved cysteine through the conserved F or W. D genes are given only for firm matches. The listing skips clone size in some rows; elsewhere it reads once, few, many or a size class.

d_gene	abundance	v_gene	j_gene	CDR3aa	CDR3nt
-	-	TRBV5-4	TRBJ2-5	CASSPGRLQETQYF	TGTGCCAGCAGCCCAGGGCGGCTCCAAGAGACCCAGTACTTC
-	once	TRBV7-2	TRBJ1-6	CASSLRSQGNSPLHF	TGTGCCAGCAGCTTAAGGTCGCAGGGTAATTCACCCCTCCACTTT
-	-	TRBV29-1	TRBJ2-4	CSVEVGLNIQYF	TGCAGCGTTGAAGTGGGCCTAAACATTCAGTACTTC
-	few	TRBV19	TRBJ1-5	CASSIAQGSQPQHF	TGTGCCAGTAGTATAGCGCAGGGGAGTCAGCCCCAGCATTTT
TRBD1	-	TRBV7-6	TRBJ2-1	CASSPTGVNEQFF	TGTGCCAGCAGCCCTACAGGGGTGAATGAGCAGTTCTTC
-	-	TRBV29-1	TRBJ2-1	CSVEDSSRNEQFF	TGCAGCGTTGAAGATTCCAGCAGGAATGAGCAGTTCTTC
-	-	TRBV27	TRBJ1-6	CASSFTGQFSYNSPLHF	TGTGCCAGCAGTTTTACAGGTCAATTCTCCTATAATTCACCCCTCCACTTT
-	-	TRBV25-1	TRBJ2-2	CASQLGGGSGTGELFF	TGTGCCAGCCAACTTGGGGGAGGTTCGGGCACCGGGGAGCTGTTTTTT
TRBD1	-	TRBV27	TRBJ2-2	CASSFETGFPGELFF	TGTGCCAGCAGTTTTGAGACAGGGTTTCCCGGGGAGCTGTTTTTT
-	few	TRBV6-6	TRBJ1-2	CASSLPGALNYGYTF	TGTGCCAGCAGCCTACCGGGGGCTCTCAATTATGGCTACACCTTC
TRBD1	-	TRBV28	TRBJ2-7	CASSLTGVIYEQYF	TGTGCCAGCAGCCTGACAGGGGTTATCTACGAGCAGTACTTC
TRBD2	-	TRBV19	TRBJ2-2	CASQRLAGGLVAGELFF	TGTGCCAGCCAGAGACTAGCGGGAGGCCTGGTGGCCGGGGAGCTGTTTTTT
-	few	TRBV6-5	TRBJ2-5	CATSTGVQAVTQYF	TGTGCCACCAGCACGGGGGTTCAGGCAGTGACCCAGTACTTC
-	-	TRBV4-1	TRBJ1-6	CASSQGRGQRDSPLHF	TGCGCCAGCAGCCAGGGTCGGGGCCAGAGGGATTCACCCCTCCACTTT
TRBD1	-	TRBV19	TRBJ1-6	CASTGTGGAYNSPLHF	TGTGCCAGTACCGGGACAGGGGGAGCCTATAATTCACCCCTCCACTTT
-	-	TRBV9	TRBJ1-1	CASSPPRTVLNTEAFF	TGTGCCAGCAGCCCACCCCGGACAGTGCTGAACACTGAAGCTTTCTTT
TRBD2	few	TRBV11-2	TRBJ2-1	CASSRGRGDEQFF	TGTGCCAGCAGCCGAGGTCGGGGGGATGAGCAGTTCTTC
-	-	TRBV7-9	TRBJ2-1	CASSTPGGPSYNEQFF	TGTGCCAGCAGCACCCCAGGGGGGCCCTCCTACAATGAGCAGTTCTTC
-	few	TRBV9	TRBJ1-5	CASSAQEGQPQHF	TGTGCCAGCAGCGCACAGGAGGGCCAGCCCCAGCATTTT
TRBD1	few	TRBV5-1	TRBJ2-7	CASTRDSTYEQYF	TGCGCCAGTACACGGGACAGCACCTACGAGCAGTACTTC
-	-	TRBV4-2	TRBJ2-1	CASSQDKREGDGTYNEQFF	TGTGCCAGCAGCCAAGATAAAAGGGAAGGGGACGGAACGTACAATGAGCAGTTCTTC
TRBD1	-	TRBV5-6	TRBJ2-5	CASSPGTGRETQYF	TGTGCCAGCAGCCCCGGGACAGGCCGAGAGACCCAGTACTTC
-	-	TRBV15	TRBJ2-7	CATSITGTPYEQYF	TGTGCCACCAGCATAACCGGGACACCCTACGAGCAGTACTTC
-	-	TRBV7-2	TRBJ2-3	CASTEGGPDTQYF	TGTGCCAGCACCGAGGGGGGCCCAGATACGCAGTATTTT
TRBD2	-	TRBV5-6	TRBJ2-5	CASSLSGRNQETQYF	TGTGCCAGCAGCCTCTCCGGGAGGAACCAAGAGACCCAGTACTTC
-	-	TRBV4-1	TRBJ1-2	CASRHLEGGHSGYTF	TGCGCCAGCAGACACCTTGAGGGGGGGCACTCTGGCTACACCTTC
TRBD2	-	TRBV15	TRBJ2-3	CATSPYGGDGYTDTQYF	TGTGCCACCAGCCCCTACGGGGGGGATGGATACACAGATACGCAGTATTTT
-	-	TRBV4-3	TRBJ2-7	CASSRGTPRTVATYEQYF	TGCGCCAGCAGCCGTGGGACACCCCGGACAGTCGCTACCTACGAGCAGTACTTC
TRBD1	-	TRBV6-5	TRBJ1-2	CASSYSLGTGHGYTF	TGTGCCAGCAGTTACTCCCTGGGGACAGGGCATGGCTACACCTTC
-	once	TRBV29-1	TRBJ2-3	CSVGRTGTTDTQYF	TGCAGCGTTGGAAGGACTGGGACCACAGATACGCAGTATTTT
-	-	TRBV19	TRBJ1-4	CASSIAEGRGEKLFF	TGTGCCAGTAGTATAGCTGAAGGGAGGGGTGAAAAACTGTTTTTT
TRBD1	-	TRBV28	TRBJ1-5	CASSGTDSNQPQHF	TGTGCCAGCAGTGGGACAGATAGCAATCAGCCCCAGCATTTT
TRBD2	-	TRBV6-1	TRBJ2-7	CASRLAGGIYEQYF	TGTGCCAGCCGACTAGCGGGGGGGATATACGAGCAGTACTTC
-	-	TRBV29-1	TRBJ1-2	CSVETGNGYTF	TGCAGCGTTGAAACCGGAAATGGCTACACCTTC
-	-	TRBV15	TRBJ1-4	CATSRANWKLFF	TGTGCCACCAGCAGAGCGAATTGGAAACTGTTTTTT
-	once	TRBV4-2	TRBJ1-6	CASSQEIVEGYSPLHF	TGTGCCAGCAGCCAAGAAATCGTAGAGGGTTACTCACCCCTCCACTTT
-	once	TRBV10-3	TRBJ1-5	CAISESNQPQHF	TGTGCCATCAGTGAGTCGAATCAGCCCCAGCATTTT
-	-	TRBV25-1	TRBJ2-1	CASSETRKSNNEQFF	TGTGCCAGCAGTGAAACCAGGAAAAGCAACAATGAGCAGTTCTTC
-	-	TRBV2	TRBJ2-1	CASSRSTFNEQFF	TGTGCCAGCAGCAGGTCTACCTTCAATGAGCAGTTCTTC
-	-	TRBV7-2	TRBJ1-1	CASSLRRYTEAFF	TGTGCCAGCAGCTTGAGACGGTACACTGAAGCTTTCTTT
-	-	TRBV14	TRBJ2-3	CASSQVNPRGTDTQYF	TGTGCCAGCAGCCAAGTCAATCCCAGGGGAACAGATACGCAGTATTTT
-	-	TRBV6-5	TRBJ1-2	CASSDLFLGYTF	TGTGCCAGCAGCGACCTTTTCCTTGGCTACACCTTC
-	-	TRBV6-1	TRBJ1-5	CASSEFLPSNQPQHF	TGTGCCAGCAGTGAATTCTTGCCGAGCAATCAGCCCCAGCATTTT
-	-	TRBV27	TRBJ1-4	CASSFGGRATNEKLFF	TGTGCCAGCAGTTTTGGAGGCAGAGCAACTAATGAAAAACTGTTTTTT
TRBD2	-	TRBV4-1	TRBJ2-7	CASSQGIAGFSYEQYF	TGCGCCAGCAGCCAAGGGATAGCGGGGTTCTCCTACGAGCAGTACTTC
-	-	TRBV7-8	TRBJ1-1	CASSIRLRLAGLNTEAFF	TGTGCCAGCAGCATCCGACTCAGGTTAGCGGGTTTGAACACTGAAGCTTTCTTT
-	-	TRBV5-6	TRBJ2-7	CASSLGGGTYEQYF	TGTGCCAGCAGCTTGGGTGGAGGGACCTACGAGCAGTACTTC
-	-	TRBV28	TRBJ1-2	CASTQTGRRGYGYTF	TGTGCCAGCACCCAAACAGGGAGAAGGGGTTATGGCTACACCTTC
-	-	TRBV28	TRBJ2-7	CASSSSSPSEQYF	TGTGCCAGCAGTTCTAGCTCCCCTAGCGAGCAGTACTTC
-	-	TRBV11-2	TRBJ2-7	CASADGPGYEQYF	TGTGCCAGCGCTGACGGGCCGGGTTACGAGCAGTACTTC
-	few	TRBV7-6	TRBJ2-7	CASSLWSDSSYEQYF	TGTGCCAGCAGCTTATGGTCCGACAGTTCCTACGAGCAGTACTTC
TRBD2	once	TRBV10-1	TRBJ2-1	CASSEAGGLGNEQFF	TGCGCCAGCAGTGAGGCGGGGGGGCTGGGGAATGAGCAGTTCTTC
-	-	TRBV7-8	TRBJ2-7	CASSSAWGVYEQYF	TGTGCCAGCAGCTCAGCCTGGGGGGTGTACGAGCAGTACTTC
-	few	TRBV5-1	TRBJ2-1	CASSLDYSPYNEQFF	TGCGCCAGCAGCTTAGACTATAGCCCTTACAATGAGCAGTTCTTC
-	-	TRBV4-1	TRBJ2-5	CASSQVGVRETQYF	TGCGCCAGCAGCCAAGTGGGGGTTCGAGAGACCCAGTACTTC
TRBD2	-	TRBV7-2	TRBJ2-7	CASSHDLAGGPVDEQYF	TGTGCCAGCAGCCACGATCTAGCGGGAGGGCCTGTGGACGAGCAGTACTTC
TRBD2	-	TRBV2	TRBJ2-5	CASSVSRGLAGGKETQYF	TGTGCCAGCAGTGTTTCAAGGGGACTAGCGGGAGGGAAAGAGACCCAGTACTTC